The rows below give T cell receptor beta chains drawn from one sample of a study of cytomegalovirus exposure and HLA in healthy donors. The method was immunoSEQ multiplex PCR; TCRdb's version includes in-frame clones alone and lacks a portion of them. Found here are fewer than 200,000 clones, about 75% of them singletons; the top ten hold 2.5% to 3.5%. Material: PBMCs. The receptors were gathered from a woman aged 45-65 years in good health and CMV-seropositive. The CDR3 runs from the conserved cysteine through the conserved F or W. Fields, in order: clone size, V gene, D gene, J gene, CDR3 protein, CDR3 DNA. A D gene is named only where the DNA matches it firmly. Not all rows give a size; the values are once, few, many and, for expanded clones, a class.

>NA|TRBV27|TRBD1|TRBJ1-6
CASSRSPGTGDSPLHF
TGTGCCAGCAGTCGGTCGCCGGGGACAGGGGATTCACCCCTCCACTTT
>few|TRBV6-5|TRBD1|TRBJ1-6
CASTYPTGTEIHF
TGTGCCAGCACCTACCCGACCGGGACAGAGATCCACTTT
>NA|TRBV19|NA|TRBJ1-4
CASSISPLWQGNEKLFF
TGTGCCAGTAGTATCAGCCCCTTGTGGCAGGGGAATGAAAAACTGTTTTTT
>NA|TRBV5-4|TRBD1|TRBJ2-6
CASSPGGTGFSGANVLTF
TGTGCCAGCAGCCCTGGTGGGACAGGGTTCTCTGGGGCCAACGTCCTGACTTTC
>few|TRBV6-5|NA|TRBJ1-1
CASSYSGLLNTEAFF
TGTGCCAGCAGTTACTCGGGGCTTCTGAACACTGAAGCTTTCTTT
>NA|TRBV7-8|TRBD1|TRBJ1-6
CASSTSMDRGPRTDSPLHF
TGTGCCAGCAGTACATCAATGGACAGGGGGCCTAGGACCGATTCACCCCTCCACTTT
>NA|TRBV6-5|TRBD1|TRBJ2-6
CASSYDRGPGANVLTF
TGTGCCAGCAGTTACGACAGGGGGCCTGGGGCCAACGTCCTGACTTTC
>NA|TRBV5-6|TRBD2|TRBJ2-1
CASSLGGGPYNEQFF
TGTGCCAGCAGCTTGGGCGGGGGGCCTTACAATGAGCAGTTCTTC
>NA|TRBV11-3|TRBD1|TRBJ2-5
CASSMDRASGTQYF
TGTGCCAGCAGCATGGACAGGGCGAGTGGGACCCAGTACTTC
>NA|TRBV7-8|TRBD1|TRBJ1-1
CASSLQGASTEAFF
TGTGCCAGCAGCTTACAGGGGGCGTCCACTGAAGCTTTCTTT
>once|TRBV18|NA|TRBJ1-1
CASSPQGSNTEAFF
TGTGCCAGCTCACCCCAGGGTAGTAACACTGAAGCTTTCTTT
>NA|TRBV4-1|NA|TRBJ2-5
CASSQVRPETQYF
TGCGCCAGCAGCCAAGTTCGTCCGGAGACCCAGTACTTC
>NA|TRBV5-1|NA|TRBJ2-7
CASQKQTSSYEQYF
TGCGCCAGCCAGAAACAAACCAGCTCCTACGAGCAGTACTTC
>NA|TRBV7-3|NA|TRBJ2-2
CASSFDSTGELFF
TGTGCCAGCAGTTTCGACAGCACCGGGGAGCTGTTTTTT
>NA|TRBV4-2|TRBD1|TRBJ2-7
CASSQEWTGTYEQYF
TGTGCCAGCAGCCAAGAATGGACAGGGACTTACGAGCAGTACTTC
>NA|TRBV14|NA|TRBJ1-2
CASSQGGRVGYGYTF
TGTGCCAGCAGCCAAGGAGGCAGGGTTGGCTATGGCTACACCTTC
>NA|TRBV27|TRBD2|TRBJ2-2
CATRREGSGSTNTGELFF
TGTGCCACCCGTCGGGAGGGTAGCGGCTCTACGAACACCGGGGAGCTGTTTTTT
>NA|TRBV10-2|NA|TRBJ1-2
CASGGSSGDYTF
TGCGCCAGCGGCGGGTCATCAGGTGACTACACCTTC
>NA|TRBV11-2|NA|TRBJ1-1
CASSLQENTEAFF
TGTGCCAGCAGCTTACAGGAGAACACTGAAGCTTTCTTT
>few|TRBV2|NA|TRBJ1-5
CASTGDSNQPQHF
TGTGCCAGCACGGGGGATAGCAATCAGCCCCAGCATTTT
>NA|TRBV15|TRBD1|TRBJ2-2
CATSRAPGQQAFANTGELFF
TGTGCCACCAGCAGAGCTCCGGGACAGCAAGCGTTCGCGAACACCGGGGAGCTGTTTTTT
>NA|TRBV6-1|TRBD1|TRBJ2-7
CASRMGQGTGQYF
TGTGCCAGCCGGATGGGACAGGGGACGGGGCAGTACTTC
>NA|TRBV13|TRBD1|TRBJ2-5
CASSLRGLETQYF
TGTGCCAGCAGCTTGAGGGGGCTAGAGACCCAGTACTTC
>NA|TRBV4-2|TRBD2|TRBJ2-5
CASSQDLLAGGYRETQYF
TGTGCCAGCAGCCAAGATCTGCTAGCGGGGGGATATAGAGAGACCCAGTACTTC
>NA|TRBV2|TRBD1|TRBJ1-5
CASSQGAINQPQHF
TGTGCCAGCAGCCAGGGGGCGATCAATCAGCCCCAGCATTTT
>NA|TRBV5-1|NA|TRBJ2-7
CASSLGGGHEQYF
TGCGCCAGCAGCTTGGGAGGAGGTCACGAGCAGTACTTC
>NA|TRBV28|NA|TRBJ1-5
CASSLATGNNQPQHF
TGTGCCAGCAGTTTAGCCACAGGGAACAATCAGCCCCAGCATTTT
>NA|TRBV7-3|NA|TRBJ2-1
CASSSGLGEQFF
TGTGCCAGCAGCTCCGGACTTGGTGAGCAGTTCTTC
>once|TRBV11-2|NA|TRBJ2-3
CASSFRADSSTDTQYF
TGTGCCAGCAGCTTCCGTGCGGACTCTAGCACAGATACGCAGTATTTT
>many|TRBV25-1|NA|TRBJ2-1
CASSGNSYNEQFF
TGTGCCAGCAGTGGTAACAGTTACAATGAGCAGTTCTTC
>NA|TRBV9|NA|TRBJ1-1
CASSVEPGEAFF
TGTGCCAGCAGCGTAGAGCCCGGAGAGGCTTTCTTT
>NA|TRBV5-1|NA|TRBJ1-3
CASSLAQGLGDTIYF
TGCGCCAGCAGCTTGGCACAGGGTTTGGGCGACACCATATATTTT
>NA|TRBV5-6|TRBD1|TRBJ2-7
CASRGTGDPYEQYF
TGTGCCAGCCGCGGGACAGGGGACCCCTACGAGCAGTACTTC
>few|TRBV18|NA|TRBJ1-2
CASSPVGGVDYGYTF
TGTGCCAGCTCACCAGTGGGAGGGGTCGACTATGGCTACACCTTC
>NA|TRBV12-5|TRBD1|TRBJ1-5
CASGRGQGDQPQHF
TGTGCTAGTGGTAGGGGACAGGGAGACCAGCCCCAGCATTTT
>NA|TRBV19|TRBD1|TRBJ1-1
CASSARDRGSTEAFF
TGTGCCAGTAGTGCTCGGGACAGGGGAAGCACTGAAGCTTTCTTT
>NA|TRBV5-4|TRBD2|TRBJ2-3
CASSSTSGSSTDTQYF
TGTGCCAGCAGCTCAACTAGCGGGTCTAGCACAGATACGCAGTATTTT
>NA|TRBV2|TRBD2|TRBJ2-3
CASSRLAGAQYF
TGTGCCAGCAGTCGCCTAGCGGGGGCGCAGTATTTT
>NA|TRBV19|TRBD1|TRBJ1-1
CASSIGTDTEAFF
TGTGCCAGTAGTATTGGGACAGACACTGAAGCTTTCTTT
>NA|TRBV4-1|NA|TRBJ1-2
CASSHQPDRFDSYGYTF
TGCGCCAGCAGCCACCAGCCCGACAGGTTCGATTCTTATGGCTACACCTTC